These 5 T cell receptor beta chains share one sample of origin, sequenced in a study of blood T cell repertoires in COVID-19. Repertoires were generated with immunoSEQ multiplex PCR, while TCRdb's copy carries only in-frame clones and drops some. This sample has roughly 100,000 clones; 85% occur once, and the top ten carry around 4.3%. The sequencing input was peripheral blood. These receptors came from a man aged 45 to 65 with acute or convalescent COVID-19.

The rearrangement joins TRBV11-3 to TRBJ2-7, with D perhaps matching TRBD2 (6 bases). The CDR3 has 15 amino acids. The germline V gene has CDR1 SGHNT and CDR2 YENEEA. The V and J ends lost 4 bases and 0 bases respectively, with 13 bases between them. CDR3 sequence: CASSWRDGNSYEQYF. The CDR3 DNA is TGTGCCAGCAGCTGGAGGGACGGGAACTCCTACGAGCAGTACTTC.

V is TRBV12-5 and J is TRBJ1-5; unclear D gene. The CDR3 runs 17 residues. The germline gives CDR1 LGHNT, CDR2 FRNRAP. V shed 0 bases and J shed 3 bases, with 15 bases lying between them. The CDR3 spells CASGLVSSSQTNQPQHF. The CDR3 DNA is TGTGCTAGTGGTTTGGTAAGCTCATCACAGACCAATCAGCCCCAGCATTTT.

The rearrangement joins TRBV5-4 to TRBJ2-5; 8 positions match TRBD2. The germline V gene encodes CDR1 SGHNT and CDR2 YYREEE (reference sequence). This CDR3 contains 16 residues. V lost 4 bases and J lost 1; bases outside the gene matches: 9. The CDR3 sequence: CASSPISAGGQETQYF. The CDR3 DNA reads TGTGCCAGCAGCCCGATTAGTGCGGGAGGCCAAGAGACCCAGTACTTC.

V usage is TRBV10-3 and J usage is TRBJ1-3; TRBD1 matches at 8 bases. This CDR3 has 16 amino acids. V lost 2 bases and J lost 0; bases outside the gene matches: 3. Germline V lookup: CDR1 ENHRY, CDR2 SYGVKD. The CDR3 protein is CAISERTGSSGNTIYF. CDR3 bases: TGTGCCATCAGTGAGAGGACAGGGAGCTCTGGAAACACCATATATTTT.

This chain joins TRBV6-5 and TRBJ2-3, with 8 bases matching TRBD2. Trimming took 7 bases from V and 4 from J; bases not matched to a gene: 4. Germline loops: CDR1 MNHEY, CDR2 SVGAGI. CDR3 length: 13 residues. CDR3 nucleotides: TGTGCCAGCATCCGGGAGGGGGCAGATACGCAGTATTTT. It yields the protein CASIREGADTQYF.